This TCR beta chain was observed in a study of blood T cell repertoires in COVID-19. About the study: Italy, Spain and the United States were the sources of the convalescent and acute COVID-19 samples. Sources were T cells, B-cell-depleted T cells, or PBMCs; the material itself was cDNA or gDNA.

Trimming took off 5 bases at V and 9 bases at J, with 7 bases between the two ends. This CDR3 is built from 10 residues. Germline V gene data show CDR1 as SNHLY and CDR2 as FYNNEI. As handled by the study authors: Reference gene primer amplification in the assay estimated nucleated cell counts. The table came from immunoSEQ multiplex PCR; TCRdb's copy has only in-frame clones and leaves some out. The DNA was the basis for D and trimming; V, J and clone size are from that table. There are 250,000 to 300,000 clones in the sample; about 88% occur only once, and 3.6% lies in the top ten. This chain connects TRBV2 to TRBJ2-5; D not certain. Sequencing was performed on peripheral blood. The TCR comes from a man younger than 35 with active or convalescent COVID-19. CDR3 amino acids: CASSTSAQYF. In DNA form, the CDR3 reads TGTGCCAGCAGTACGTCAGCCCAGTACTTC. Based on the CDR3 plus reference TRBV2 and TRBJ2-5, the full variable domain is EPEVTQTPSHQVTQMGQEVILRCVPISNHLYFYWYRQILGQKVEFLVSFYNNEISEKSEIFDDQFSVERPDGSNFTLKIRSTKLEDSAMYFCASSTSAQYFGPGTRLLVL.